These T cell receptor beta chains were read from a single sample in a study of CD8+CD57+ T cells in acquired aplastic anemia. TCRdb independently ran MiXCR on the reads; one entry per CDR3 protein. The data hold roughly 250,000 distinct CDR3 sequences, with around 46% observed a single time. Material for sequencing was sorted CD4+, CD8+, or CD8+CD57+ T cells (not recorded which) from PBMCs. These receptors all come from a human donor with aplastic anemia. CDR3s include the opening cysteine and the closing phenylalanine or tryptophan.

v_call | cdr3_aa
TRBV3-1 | CASSQDRGAAREETQYF
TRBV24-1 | CATSDRRRSGSTDTQYF
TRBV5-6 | CASSLLAGGYIQYF
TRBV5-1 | CASSLEQGDYGYTF
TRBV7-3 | CASSLTSLAPHTQYF
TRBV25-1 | CASRGDGYTDTQYF
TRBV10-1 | CASSQAIAGRGYTF
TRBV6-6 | CASRNTGLANEQYF
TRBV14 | CASSQGLAEAQSWETQYF
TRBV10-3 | CAIGDRMAGGSDPYGYTF
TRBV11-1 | CASSRGPSGVPYEQYF
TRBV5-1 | CASSLDRGDVTEAFF
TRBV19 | CASTPTGGNSPLHF
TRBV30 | CAWDQGAGNQPQHF
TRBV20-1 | CSAREMAAGGDSPLHF
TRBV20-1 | CSATTEQGAWWETQYF
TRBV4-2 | CASSQDAGGNSPLHF
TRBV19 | CASSFLGSSSEAFF
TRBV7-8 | CASRAGLMNTEAFF
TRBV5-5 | CASSSRPNDYGYTF
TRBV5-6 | CASSGDGRPVSYEQYF
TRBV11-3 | CASSPSAGLIYGYTF